A selection of T cell receptor beta chains follows, all from one sample in a study of blood T cell repertoires in COVID-19. Method: immunoSEQ multiplex PCR; TCRdb's copy keeps in-frame clones and lacks some. The sample carries hundreds of thousands of clones, approximately 89% recorded once. The source material was peripheral blood. The receptors originated from a woman aged 25 to 45 with COVID-19, enrolled during active disease. Each CDR3 is given with its conserved first and last residue. The order of the fields is CDR3 protein, CDR3 DNA, D gene, J gene, clone size, V gene. D genes are given only for firm matches. Size tells how often a clone was seen (once, few, many) or the class of an expanded clone, and some rows leave it out.

CDR3aa: CASSLAGLATNTEAFF
CDR3nt: TGTGCCAGCAGCTTGGCAGGGCTTGCGACGAACACTGAAGCTTTCTTT
d_gene: NA
j_gene: TRBJ1-1
abundance: NA
v_gene: TRBV7-8

CDR3aa: CASNPGGRGSYNEQFF
CDR3nt: TGTGCCAGCAACCCGGGGGGGCGGGGCTCCTACAATGAGCAGTTCTTC
d_gene: TRBD2
j_gene: TRBJ2-1
abundance: NA
v_gene: TRBV2

CDR3aa: CASSPVRGDTQYF
CDR3nt: TGTGCCAGCTCCCCCGTCAGGGGAGATACGCAGTATTTT
d_gene: NA
j_gene: TRBJ2-3
abundance: NA
v_gene: TRBV18

CDR3aa: CASKVSGGNNEQFF
CDR3nt: TGTGCCAGCAAGGTGAGCGGGGGTAACAATGAGCAGTTCTTC
d_gene: TRBD2
j_gene: TRBJ2-1
abundance: NA
v_gene: TRBV5-4

CDR3aa: CASSIGTGREKLFF
CDR3nt: TGTGCCAGCAGCATAGGGACAGGGCGGGAAAAACTGTTTTTT
d_gene: TRBD1
j_gene: TRBJ1-4
abundance: NA
v_gene: TRBV5-8

CDR3aa: CASSPDPLAGGSYEQYF
CDR3nt: TGTGCCAGCAGCCCCGACCCACTAGCGGGGGGCTCCTACGAGCAGTACTTC
d_gene: TRBD2
j_gene: TRBJ2-7
abundance: NA
v_gene: TRBV3-1/TRBV3-2

CDR3aa: CASSPEDSFTLHF
CDR3nt: TGTGCCAGTAGTCCCGAGGACAGTTTCACCCTCCACTTT
d_gene: NA
j_gene: TRBJ1-6
abundance: few
v_gene: TRBV19

CDR3aa: CASSFRGQGNGYTF
CDR3nt: TGTGCCAGCAGCTTCAGGGGACAGGGCAATGGCTACACCTTC
d_gene: TRBD1
j_gene: TRBJ1-2
abundance: NA
v_gene: TRBV5-4

CDR3aa: CATTVGTGYYNEQFF
CDR3nt: TGTGCCACCACCGTCGGGACAGGGTACTACAATGAGCAGTTCTTC
d_gene: TRBD1
j_gene: TRBJ2-1
abundance: once
v_gene: TRBV19

CDR3aa: CASSFWDRREETQYF
CDR3nt: TGTGCCAGCAGCTTTTGGGACAGACGCGAAGAGACCCAGTACTTC
d_gene: TRBD1
j_gene: TRBJ2-5
abundance: few
v_gene: TRBV5-4

CDR3aa: CASRATGQGFQPQHF
CDR3nt: TGTGCCAGCAGAGCCACGGGACAGGGTTTTCAGCCCCAGCATTTT
d_gene: TRBD1
j_gene: TRBJ1-5
abundance: many
v_gene: TRBV6-5

CDR3aa: CASSDSFGGLASFNEQFF
CDR3nt: TGTGCCAGCAGTGACTCCTTCGGGGGACTAGCAAGTTTTAATGAGCAGTTCTTC
d_gene: TRBD2
j_gene: TRBJ2-1
abundance: NA
v_gene: TRBV6-4

CDR3aa: CASSPGLAYEQYF
CDR3nt: TGTGCCAGCAGTCCCGGACTAGCCTACGAGCAGTACTTC
d_gene: TRBD2
j_gene: TRBJ2-7
abundance: few
v_gene: TRBV27

CDR3aa: CATSRDKAGGTLSPLHF
CDR3nt: TGTGCCACCAGCAGAGATAAGGCAGGGGGGACCCTCTCACCCCTCCACTTT
d_gene: TRBD1
j_gene: TRBJ1-6
abundance: once
v_gene: TRBV15